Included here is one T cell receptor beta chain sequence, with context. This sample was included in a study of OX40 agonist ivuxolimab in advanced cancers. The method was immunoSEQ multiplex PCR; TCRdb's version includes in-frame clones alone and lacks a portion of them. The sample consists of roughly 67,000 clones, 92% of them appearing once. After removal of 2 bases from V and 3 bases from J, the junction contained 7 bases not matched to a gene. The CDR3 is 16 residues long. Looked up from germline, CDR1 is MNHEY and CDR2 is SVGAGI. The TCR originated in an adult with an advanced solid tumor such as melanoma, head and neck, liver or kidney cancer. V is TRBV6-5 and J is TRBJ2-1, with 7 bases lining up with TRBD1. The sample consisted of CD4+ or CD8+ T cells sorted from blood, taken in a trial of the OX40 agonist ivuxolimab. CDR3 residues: CASSYGTGDFYNEQFF. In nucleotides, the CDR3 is TGTGCCAGCAGTTACGGTACAGGGGATTTCTACAATGAGCAGTTCTTC.